A single sample is the source of the 30 T cell receptor beta chains below, sequenced in a study of blood T cell repertoires in COVID-19. Produced via immunoSEQ multiplex PCR; TCRdb's table is partial and in-frame only. The data show 180,000 or so clones, about three quarters seen once. The specimen sequenced was peripheral blood. These TCRs come from a woman aged 45 to 65 with active or convalescent COVID-19.

V gene TRBV4-1 combines with J gene TRBJ1-4; the match to TRBD1 covers 9 bases. There are 16 residues in the CDR3. CDR1 is MGHRA and CDR2 is YSYEKL in the germline V gene. Losses at the gene ends were 0 bases for V and 8 bases for J; bases not matched to a gene: 7. The CDR3 loop is CASSQDSDRGEEKLFF. Written as DNA, the CDR3 is TGCGCCAGCAGCCAAGATTCGGACAGGGGTGAAGAAAAACTGTTTTTT.

The genes are TRBV28 and TRBJ1-5; no clear D gene. V lost 5 bases and J lost 1, with 9 bases in between. The CDR3 spans 14 residues. Germline values: CDR1 MDHEN, CDR2 SYDVKM. DNA of the CDR3: TGTGCCAGCAGTCAACTGGGCAGCAATCAGCCCCAGCATTTT. It yields the protein CASSQLGSNQPQHF. The full variable domain, in which reference TRBV28 and TRBJ1-5 provide the parts outside the CDR3, is DVKVTQSSRYLVKRTGEKVFLECVQDMDHENMFWYRQDPGLGLRLIYFSYDVKMKEKGDIPEGYSVSREKKERFSLILESASTNQTSMYLCASSQLGSNQPQHFGDGTRLSIL.

The gene calls are TRBV6-2 or TRBV6-3 and TRBJ2-2; D perhaps matches TRBD2 (5 bases). V was shortened by 5 bases and J by 2 bases, with 9 bases between the two germline ends. Germline V gene sequence: CDR1 MNHEY, CDR2 SVGEGT. This CDR3 contains 14 residues. The CDR3 coding sequence is TGTGCCAGCAGTGCCCGACTAAACACCGGGGAGCTGTTTTTT. This gives the protein CASSARLNTGELFF.

The V gene is TRBV7-8, the J gene TRBJ1-1; TRBD1 matches at 9 bases. V shed 3 bases, J shed 0 bases, and the junction held 8 bases outside the gene matches. CDR3 length: 17 amino acids. Germline V lookup: CDR1 SGHVS, CDR2 FQNEAQ. The chain's CDR3 is CASSFTGQGLMNTEAFF. The CDR3 DNA reads as TGTGCCAGCAGCTTTACGGGACAGGGTCTCATGAACACTGAAGCTTTCTTT.

This sequence joins TRBV9 and TRBJ2-2; D possibly corresponds to TRBD2 (5 bases). CDR1 SGDLS and CDR2 YYNGEE come from the germline V gene. V was clipped by 4 bases and J by 1 base, with 11 bases between them. This CDR3 contains 15 residues. As DNA, the CDR3 is TGTGCCAGCAGCCCCGGACTCTTGAACACCGGGGAGCTGTTTTTT. Translating gives CASSPGLLNTGELFF.

The chain carries TRBV6-5 and TRBJ1-2; D gene unclear. CDR1 is MNHEY, CDR2 SVGAGI, per germline. This CDR3 has 14 residues. Deletions cut 7 bases from V and 7 bases from J, with 19 bases between. The CDR3 DNA reads as TGTGCCAGCACCCCAACGGGGAAAAAGGTTGGCTACACCTTC. Amino acids: CASTPTGKKVGYTF.

Only a few counts were recorded for this clone. This chain links TRBV7-3 with TRBJ2-3; D is perhaps TRBD2 (5 bases). The CDR3 extends over 14 amino acids. Germline CDR1 SGHTA, CDR2 FQGTGA. V lost 3 bases and J 0 bases, leaving 7 bases between the germline ends. In nucleotides, the CDR3 is TGTGCCAGCAGCTTGGGGAGTAGCACAGATACGCAGTATTTT. It encodes CASSLGSSTDTQYF.

V usage is TRBV6-5 and J usage is TRBJ1-6, with D unresolved. Trimming stripped 2 bases from V and 6 bases from J, with 5 bases between. The CDR3 runs 13 residues. Germline V gene lookup returns CDR1 MNHEY and CDR2 SVGAGI. CDR3 coding DNA: TGTGCCAGCAGTTACCTCCGTAATTCACCCCTCCACTTT. It translates to CASSYLRNSPLHF.

V gene TRBV3-1 (or the pseudogene TRBV3-2) combines with J gene TRBJ2-7; 9 positions agree with TRBD2. The CDR3 sequence is 14 residues long. Trimming cost V 5 bases and J 5 bases; bases outside gene matches: 7. Per germline, CDR1 LGHDT and CDR2 YNNKEL (reference sequence). The CDR3 is CASSEGLAIDEQYF. As DNA, the CDR3 is TGTGCCAGCAGCGAGGGACTAGCTATCGACGAGCAGTACTTC.

This chain joins TRBV6-4 and TRBJ2-1, with 13 nucleotides matching TRBD2. CDR1 and CDR2 from the germline V gene are MRHNA and SNTAGT. V shed 0 bases, J shed 10 bases, and the junction held 3 bases outside the gene matches. This CDR3 spans 15 amino acids. CDR3 sequence: CASSDSILAGGEQFF. CDR3 coding DNA: TGTGCCAGCAGTGACTCTATACTAGCGGGGGGGGAGCAGTTCTTC.

The chain has TRBV19 and TRBJ1-6; a weak D match, TRBD1 (5 bases). The CDR3 totals 14 residues. Germline CDR1 reads LNHDA; CDR2 reads SQIVND (reference sequence). V gave up 5 bases and J gave up 7 bases, with 12 bases separating them. The CDR3 spells CASSLGGGNSPLHF. The CDR3 DNA sequence: TGTGCCAGTAGTCTCGGGGGAGGCAATTCACCCCTCCACTTT. The full variable domain, completed using reference TRBV19 and TRBJ1-6, is DGGITQSPKYLFRKEGQNVTLSCEQNLNHDAMYWYRQDPGQGLRLIYYSQIVNDFQKGDIAEGYSVSREKKESFPLTVTSAQKNPTAFYLCASSLGGGNSPLHFGNGTRLTVT.

The chain couples TRBV5-1 to TRBJ1-1; TRBD1 is a possible D gene (5 bases). V was shortened by 0 bases and J by 3 bases, with 9 bases between the two germline ends. The CDR3 consists of 14 residues. Per germline, CDR1 SGHRS and CDR2 YFSETQ. CDR3 amino acids: CASSLVTGHTEAFF. The DNA for the CDR3 is TGCGCCAGCAGCTTGGTTACAGGCCACACTGAAGCTTTCTTT.

This chain joins TRBV28 and TRBJ2-7, with 8 bases identical to TRBD1. Unmatched junction bases numbered 7, after V lost 6 bases and J lost 6 bases. Germline values: CDR1 MDHEN, CDR2 SYDVKM. This CDR3 spans 13 amino acids. CDR3 sequence: CASSNGQGREQYF. Written as DNA, the CDR3 is TGTGCCAGCAGCAACGGACAGGGCCGCGAGCAGTACTTC.

This clone was seen more than once but under ten times. The genes are TRBV2 and TRBJ2-3; 10 nucleotides agree with TRBD2. This CDR3 spans 18 amino acids. Germline V CDR1 and CDR2: SNHLY, FYNNEI. V lost 7 bases, J lost 3 bases, and 16 bases stayed unmatched. The CDR3, as DNA: TGTGCCAGCAAAGGGGCAGCGGGGGGGCCGAGTCAGACAGATACGCAGTATTTT. Amino acids: CASKGAAGGPSQTDTQYF.

The rearrangement links TRBV25-1 to TRBJ1-2, with D possibly matching TRBD1 (6 bases). Trimming took 4 bases from V and 5 from J, leaving 23 bases between them. The CDR3 contains 17 residues. Germline V CDR1 and CDR2: MGHDK, SYGVNS. CDR3 bases: TGTGCCAGCAGTGTTCGGGACATTTCTTCGAAGGGATATGGCTACACCTTC. Translation gives CASSVRDISSKGYGYTF.

Comment on this clone: This CDR3 is also generated by other DNA sequences in the sample. J is TRBJ2-6 and V is TRBV7-9; possible D gene TRBD1, 6 bases. The CDR3 extends over 15 amino acids. The germline gives CDR1 SEHNR, CDR2 FQNEAQ (reference sequence). Trimming pared 5 bases from V and 4 bases from J, leaving 12 bases between. CDR3 bases: TGTGCCAGCAGCCCACAGGGAGCAGGGGCCAACGTCCTGACTTTC. This translates into CASSPQGAGANVLTF. The entire variable domain, with the rest obtained from reference TRBV7-9 and TRBJ2-6, is as follows: DTGVSQNPRHKITKRGQNVTFRCDPISEHNRLYWYRQTLGQGPEFLTYFQNEAQLEKSRLLSDRFSAERPKGSFSTLEIQRTEQGDSAMYLCASSPQGAGANVLTFGAGSRLTVL.

The chain has TRBV11-2 and TRBJ2-7, with 7 bases that match TRBD1. This CDR3 spans 14 amino acids. In germline, CDR1 is SGHAT, CDR2 FQNNGV. V lost 5 bases, J lost 5 bases, and 9 bases stayed unmatched. CDR3 coding DNA: TGTGCCAGCAGCGGGACAGACATCTCTAACGAGCAGTACTTC. It yields the protein CASSGTDISNEQYF.

This clone turned up a few times. The chain has TRBV29-1 and TRBJ1-4; TRBD1 matches 7 bases. The CDR3 has 12 residues. V lost 7 bases and J lost 8; bases outside the gene matches: 7. CDR1 SQVTM and CDR2 ANQGSEA come from the germline V gene. This chain's CDR3 is CSAATGREKLFF. The CDR3 nucleotides are TGCAGCGCCGCGACAGGGAGGGAAAAACTGTTTTTT.

The chain recombines TRBV5-5 with TRBJ2-2; the D is unclear. The V end lost 1 base, the J end lost 1 base, and 11 bases lay between the germline ends. The CDR3 is 16 residues long. Germline values: CDR1 SGHKS, CDR2 YYEKEE (reference sequence). For the CDR3, the DNA is TGTGCCAGCAGCTTGCCAGACAAACAGAACACCGGGGAGCTGTTTTTT. This gives the protein CASSLPDKQNTGELFF.

The chain links TRBV6-5 to TRBJ1-2; D ambiguous. Trimming removed 7 bases from V and 4 bases from J, with 19 bases in between. Germline lookup yields CDR1 MNHEY and CDR2 SVGAGI. There are 15 residues in the CDR3. The CDR3 DNA sequence: TGTGCCAGCAACGCGGCCGTAGAGGCTGGCTATGGCTACACCTTC. Its translation: CASNAAVEAGYGYTF.

The V call is TRBV30, the J call TRBJ1-3; tentative D call: TRBD1 (5 bases). Germline CDR1 GTSNPN, CDR2 SVGIG (reference sequence). The CDR3 spans 14 residues. Trimming left V 4 bases short and J 4 bases short, with 14 bases between. CDR3 amino acids: CAWTLSGSGNTIYF. The DNA for the CDR3 is TGTGCCTGGACACTCTCAGGGTCCGGAAACACCATATATTTT. Supplemented by reference TRBV30 and TRBJ1-3, the full variable domain reads SQTIHQWPATLVQPVGSPLSLECTVEGTSNPNLYWYRQAAGRGLQLLFYSVGIGQISSEVPQNLSASRPQDRQFILSSKKLLLSDSGFYLCAWTLSGSGNTIYFGEGSWLTVV.

The J gene is TRBJ2-7, the V gene TRBV6-1; 10 nucleotides match TRBD2. V lost 0 bases, J lost 2 bases, and 4 bases stayed unmatched. There are 16 residues in the CDR3. The germline V gene encodes CDR1 MNHNS and CDR2 SASEGT. The CDR3 loop reads CASSEARSGGAYEQYF. In DNA form, the CDR3 reads TGTGCCAGCAGTGAAGCTCGGAGCGGGGGGGCCTACGAGCAGTACTTC.

The chain combines TRBV29-1 with TRBJ1-1; 7 bases line up with TRBD1. Trimming at V came to 6 bases and at J to 0 bases, leaving 1 base not matched to a gene. The CDR3 contains 12 residues. Germline V gene lookup returns CDR1 SQVTM and CDR2 ANQGSEA. The CDR3 DNA reads TGCAGCGTGGGACAGCTGAACACTGAAGCTTTCTTT. Translating gives CSVGQLNTEAFF.

This chain joins TRBV6-5 and TRBJ1-3; D is ambiguous. V was pared by 6 bases and J by 0 bases, with 6 bases between. The CDR3 spans 13 residues. Germline V gene lookup returns CDR1 MNHEY and CDR2 SVGAGI. The CDR3 nucleotides read TGTGCCAGCAGACCTATCTCTGGAAACACCATATATTTT. It is translated as CASRPISGNTIYF.

This clone was observed a single time. The chain has TRBV7-9 and TRBJ1-2; D is possibly TRBD1 (6 bases). This CDR3 contains 13 residues. Germline-derived CDR1 and CDR2 are SEHNR and FQNEAQ (reference sequence). Trimming pared 2 bases from V and 12 bases from J, leaving 16 bases between. CDR3 sequence reads: CASSLKGQGNHTF. The CDR3 region has the DNA TGTGCCAGCAGCTTAAAAGGTCAGGGGAATCACACCTTC.

The rearrangement joins TRBV5-6 to TRBJ1-5; 7 nucleotides match TRBD1. Per the germline V gene, CDR1 is SGHDT and CDR2 is YYEEEE. CDR3 length: 14 amino acids. Germline trimming cut 4 bases from V and 1 base from J; bases unmatched to any gene: 2. The CDR3 DNA reads TGTGCCAGCAGCCGGGGACAGAGCAATCAGCCCCAGCATTTT. Translation: CASSRGQSNQPQHF.

The chain is built from TRBV9 and TRBJ2-2; D gene ambiguous. V lost 0 bases and J lost 7, with 4 bases in between. CDR3 length equals 12 residues. Germline CDR1 and CDR2: SGDLS and YYNGEE. The CDR3 coding sequence is TGTGCCAGCAGCGTAGTATTCGGGGAGCTGTTTTTT. Residues: CASSVVFGELFF.

This clone was recorded a few times. The chain couples TRBV6-1 to TRBJ1-5; D is perhaps TRBD1 (5 bases). V gave up 0 bases and J gave up 0 bases, with 6 bases separating them. CDR3 length equals 15 residues. In germline, CDR1 is MNHNS, CDR2 SASEGT. CDR3 coding DNA: TGTGCCAGCAGTGAAGCGGGGCTTAGCAATCAGCCCCAGCATTTT. Protein sequence: CASSEAGLSNQPQHF.

The V gene is TRBV18, the J gene TRBJ1-4; possible D gene TRBD1, 5 bases. With 2 bases removed from V and 4 bases from J, the gap between germline ends came to 8 bases. This CDR3 spans 14 amino acids. Per the germline V gene, CDR1 is KGHSH and CDR2 is LQKENI. DNA of the CDR3: TGTGCCAGCTCACCAGGGGCCTATAATGAAAAACTGTTTTTT. This encodes CASSPGAYNEKLFF.

This clone was seen just once. It differs at one base from a far larger clone, so likely a read error. The rearrangement uses TRBV6-5 and TRBJ1-6; D perhaps matches TRBD1 (5 bases). Trimming stripped 4 bases from V and 6 bases from J, with 7 bases between. The CDR3 covers 13 residues. Per germline, CDR1 MNHEY and CDR2 SVGAGI. The DNA for the CDR3 is TGTGCCAGCAGTTTAGACAGTAATTCACCCCTCCACTTT. Its translation: CASSLDSNSPLHF.